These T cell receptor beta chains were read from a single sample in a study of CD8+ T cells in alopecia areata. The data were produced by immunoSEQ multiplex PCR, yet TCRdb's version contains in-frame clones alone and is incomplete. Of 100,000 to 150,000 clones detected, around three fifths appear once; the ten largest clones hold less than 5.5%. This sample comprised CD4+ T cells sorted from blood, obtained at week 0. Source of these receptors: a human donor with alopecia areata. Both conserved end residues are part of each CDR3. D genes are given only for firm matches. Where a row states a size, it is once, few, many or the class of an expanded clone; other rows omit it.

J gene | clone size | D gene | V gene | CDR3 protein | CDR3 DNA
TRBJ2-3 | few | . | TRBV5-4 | CASSLDPVDTQYF | TGTGCCAGCAGCTTGGATCCAGTGGATACGCAGTATTTT
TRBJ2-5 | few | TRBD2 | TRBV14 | CASSFAGGGPHF | TGTGCCAGCTCCTTTGCGGGAGGGGGGCCGCACTTC
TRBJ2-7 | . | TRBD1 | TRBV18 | CASSPPGQGEREQYF | TGTGCCAGCTCACCGCCGGGACAGGGGGAGAGGGAGCAGTACTTC
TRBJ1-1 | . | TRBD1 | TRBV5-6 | CASSQGQGWSDTEAFF | TGTGCCAGCAGCCAGGGACAGGGATGGTCGGACACTGAAGCTTTCTTT
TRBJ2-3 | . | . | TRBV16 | CASIRDTNTDTQYF | TGTGCCAGCATCCGGGACACCAACACAGATACGCAGTATTTT
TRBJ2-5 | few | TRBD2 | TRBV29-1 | CSVGNYGTSGYQETQYF | TGCAGCGTTGGGAACTATGGGACTAGCGGGTACCAAGAGACCCAGTACTTC
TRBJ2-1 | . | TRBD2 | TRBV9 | CASSLRGTSGYNEQFF | TGTGCCAGCAGTCTCCGGGGGACTAGCGGGTACAATGAGCAGTTCTTC
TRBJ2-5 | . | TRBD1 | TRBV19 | CASSQTGTGQETQYF | TGTGCCAGTAGTCAAACCGGGACAGGGCAAGAGACCCAGTACTTC
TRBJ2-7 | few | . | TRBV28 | CASSLADQYIGGEQYF | TGTGCCAGCAGTTTGGCTGACCAGTATATAGGGGGCGAGCAGTACTTC
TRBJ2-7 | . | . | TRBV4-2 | CASSPSVGLSSYEQYF | TGTGCCAGCAGCCCTTCTGTAGGACTGAGCTCCTACGAGCAGTACTTC
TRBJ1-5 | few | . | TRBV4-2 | CASSQDRRGSQPQHF | TGTGCCAGCAGCCAAGACCGCAGGGGCTCTCAGCCCCAGCATTTT
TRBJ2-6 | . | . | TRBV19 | CASKSGRSGANVLTF | TGTGCCAGTAAATCAGGGAGGTCCGGGGCCAACGTCCTGACTTTC
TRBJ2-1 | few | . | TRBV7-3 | CASSLWGGEDNEQFF | TGTGCCAGCAGCTTATGGGGTGGGGAGGACAATGAGCAGTTCTTC
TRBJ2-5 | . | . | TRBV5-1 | CASSSQETQYF | TGCGCCAGCAGCTCGCAAGAGACCCAGTACTTC
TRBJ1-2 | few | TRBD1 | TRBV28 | CASIGQGFYGYTF | TGTGCCAGCATCGGACAGGGGTTTTATGGCTACACCTTC
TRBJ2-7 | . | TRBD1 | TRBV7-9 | CASSLDGTGAYEQYF | TGTGCCAGCAGCTTAGATGGGACAGGAGCGTACGAGCAGTACTTC
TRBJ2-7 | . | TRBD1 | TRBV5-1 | CATSRDSLNYEQYF | TGCGCCACCAGTCGGGACAGCCTTAACTACGAGCAGTACTTC
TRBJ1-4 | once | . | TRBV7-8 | CASSLARLSLNEKLFF | TGTGCCAGCAGCTTAGCCCGGCTGAGCCTTAATGAAAAACTGTTTTTT
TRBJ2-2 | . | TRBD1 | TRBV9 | CASSVERRQGETGELFF | TGTGCCAGCAGCGTAGAGAGGAGACAGGGAGAGACCGGGGAGCTGTTTTTT
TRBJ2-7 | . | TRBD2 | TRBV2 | CASSGGLAVSYEQYF | TGTGCCAGCAGCGGAGGACTAGCGGTCTCTTACGAGCAGTACTTC
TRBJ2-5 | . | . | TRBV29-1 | CSVAGQTQETQYF | TGCAGCGTAGCGGGACAGACCCAAGAGACCCAGTACTTC
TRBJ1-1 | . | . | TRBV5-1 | CASSLGTAGTEAFF | TGCGCCAGCAGCTTGGGGACCGCTGGCACTGAAGCTTTCTTT
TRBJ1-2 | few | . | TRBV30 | CAWEKSGWGGYTF | TGTGCCTGGGAAAAGTCAGGGTGGGGCGGCTACACCTTC
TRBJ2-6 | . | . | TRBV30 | CAWSVRGSGANVLTF | TGTGCCTGGAGTGTACGGGGGTCTGGGGCCAACGTCCTGACTTTC
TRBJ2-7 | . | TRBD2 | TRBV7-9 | CASSFSGIGYEQYF | TGTGCCAGCAGTTTTAGCGGGATCGGCTACGAGCAGTACTTC
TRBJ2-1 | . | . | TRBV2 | CASSPRVTVSYNEQFF | TGTGCCAGCAGCCCTAGGGTGACAGTCTCCTACAATGAGCAGTTCTTC
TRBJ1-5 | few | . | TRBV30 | CAWSRGRDNQPQHF | TGTGCCTGGAGTCGAGGACGGGACAATCAGCCCCAGCATTTT
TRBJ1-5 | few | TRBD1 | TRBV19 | CASSGTGQGNQPQHF | TGTGCCAGTAGTGGCACAGGACAGGGGAATCAGCCCCAGCATTTT
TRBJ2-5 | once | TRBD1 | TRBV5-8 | CASSLAGQGETQYF | TGTGCCAGCAGCTTGGCTGGACAGGGAGAGACCCAGTACTTC
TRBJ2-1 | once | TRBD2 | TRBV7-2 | CASSLLAGGPGDEQFF | TGTGCCAGCAGCTTACTAGCGGGGGGGCCTGGCGATGAGCAGTTCTTC
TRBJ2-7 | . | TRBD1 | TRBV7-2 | CASSLATGGSYEQYF | TGTGCCAGCAGCTTAGCGACAGGGGGCTCCTACGAGCAGTACTTC
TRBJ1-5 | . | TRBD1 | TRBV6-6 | CASSGQGYQPQHF | TGTGCCAGCAGTGGACAGGGTTATCAGCCCCAGCATTTT
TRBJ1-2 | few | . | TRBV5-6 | CASSRDTNYGYTF | TGTGCCAGCAGCCGGGACACTAACTATGGCTACACCTTC
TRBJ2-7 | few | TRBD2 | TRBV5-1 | CASSLPVAGPHEQYF | TGCGCCAGCAGCTTGCCGGTAGCGGGGCCCCACGAGCAGTACTTC
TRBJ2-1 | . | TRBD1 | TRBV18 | CASSSWTGVADEQFF | TGTGCCAGCTCAAGCTGGACAGGGGTGGCGGATGAGCAGTTCTTC
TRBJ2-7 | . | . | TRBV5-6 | CASSPDGYEQYF | TGTGCCAGCAGCCCGGACGGCTACGAGCAGTACTTC
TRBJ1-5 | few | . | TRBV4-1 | CASSHLSNQPQHF | TGCGCCAGCAGCCATCTTAGCAATCAGCCCCAGCATTTT
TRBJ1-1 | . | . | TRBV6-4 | CASSVHPNRNTEAFF | TGTGCCAGCAGTGTCCACCCCAACAGGAACACTGAAGCTTTCTTT
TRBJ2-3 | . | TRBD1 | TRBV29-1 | CSVRRTGGTDTQYF | TGCAGCGTTAGGAGGACAGGGGGGACAGATACGCAGTATTTT
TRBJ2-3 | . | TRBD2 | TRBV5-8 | CASSTGTSGSLLVQYF | TGTGCCAGCAGCACCGGGACTAGCGGGAGTCTTCTGGTGCAGTATTTT
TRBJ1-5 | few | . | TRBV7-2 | CASSLDRDQPQHF | TGTGCCAGCAGCTTAGACAGGGATCAGCCCCAGCATTTT
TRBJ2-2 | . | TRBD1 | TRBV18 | CASSPPTGTETNTGELFF | TGTGCCAGCTCACCGCCGACTGGGACAGAGACGAACACCGGGGAGCTGTTTTTT
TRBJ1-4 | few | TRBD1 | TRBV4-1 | CASSQWGQGNEKLFF | TGCGCCAGCAGCCAATGGGGACAGGGGAATGAAAAACTGTTTTTT
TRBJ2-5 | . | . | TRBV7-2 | CASSSPGVAPNF | TGTGCCAGCAGCTCCCCCGGGGTAGCTCCAAACTTC
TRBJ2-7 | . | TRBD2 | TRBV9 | CASSVTAGDFYEQYF | TGTGCCAGCAGCGTGACAGCGGGGGACTTTTACGAGCAGTACTTC
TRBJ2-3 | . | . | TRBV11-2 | CASSLVTRYSHTQYF | TGTGCCAGCAGCTTAGTAACTAGATATTCCCATACGCAGTATTTT
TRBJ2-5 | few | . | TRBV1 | CTGGNSQETQYF | TGCACCGGGGGGAATTCACAAGAGACCCAGTACTTC
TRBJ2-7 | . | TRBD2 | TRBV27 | CAAWRGGGGEQYF | TGTGCCGCCTGGCGCGGGGGGGGTGGCGAGCAGTACTTC
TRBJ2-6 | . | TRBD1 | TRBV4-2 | CASSLGTAGANVLTF | TGTGCCAGCAGCCTTGGGACAGCTGGGGCCAACGTCCTGACTTTC
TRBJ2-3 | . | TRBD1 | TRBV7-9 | CASSKPGTGVKNTDTQYF | TGTGCCAGCAGCAAGCCCGGGACAGGGGTGAAAAACACAGATACGCAGTATTTT